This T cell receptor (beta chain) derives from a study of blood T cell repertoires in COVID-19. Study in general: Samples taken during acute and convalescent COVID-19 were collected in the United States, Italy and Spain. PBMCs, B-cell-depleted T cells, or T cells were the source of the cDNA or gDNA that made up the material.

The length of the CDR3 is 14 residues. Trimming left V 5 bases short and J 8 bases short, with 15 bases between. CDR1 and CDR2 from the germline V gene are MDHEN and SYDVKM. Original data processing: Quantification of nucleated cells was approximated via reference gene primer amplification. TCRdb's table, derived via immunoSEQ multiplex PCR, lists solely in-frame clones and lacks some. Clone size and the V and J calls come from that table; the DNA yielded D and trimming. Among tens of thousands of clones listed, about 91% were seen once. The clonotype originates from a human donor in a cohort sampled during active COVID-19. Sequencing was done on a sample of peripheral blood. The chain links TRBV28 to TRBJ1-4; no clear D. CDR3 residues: CASSEHGAEEKLFF. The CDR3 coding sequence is TGTGCCAGCAGTGAACACGGAGCGGAGGAAAAACTGTTTTTT.